These T cell receptor beta chains were read from a single sample in a study of blood T cells in healthy people across ages. TCRdb called the 5' RACE reads again in MiXCR, with one record for every CDR3 protein. The repertoire holds approximately 680,000 distinct CDR3 sequences, with roughly 32% as singletons. Source material: blood. The receptor source for this set is a woman aged 80 or over in good health. CDR3s include the opening cysteine and the closing phenylalanine or tryptophan. The D gene is left open where the match is weak. For some rows the clone size is stated as once, few or many, or as a class when expanded; others skip it.

clone size: -
J gene: TRBJ2-7
CDR3 length: 14
V gene: TRBV14
D gene: -
CDR3 DNA: TGTGCCAGCAGCACGACCTCCAGGGAAGGCGAGCAGTACTTC
CDR3 protein: CASSTTSREGEQYF

clone size: few
J gene: TRBJ2-1
CDR3 length: 15
V gene: TRBV5-1
D gene: TRBD2
CDR3 DNA: TGCGCCAGCAGCTTGGATAGCGGGGGGGCTACTGAGCAGTTCTTC
CDR3 protein: CASSLDSGGATEQFF

clone size: many
J gene: TRBJ2-6
CDR3 length: 17
V gene: TRBV5-4
D gene: -
CDR3 DNA: TGTGCCAGCAGCTTGAACAGACCCTACTCTGGGGCCAACGTCCTGACTTTC
CDR3 protein: CASSLNRPYSGANVLTF

clone size: few
J gene: TRBJ2-4
CDR3 length: 13
V gene: TRBV4-2
D gene: TRBD1
CDR3 DNA: TGTGCCAGCAGCCAGACAGGGGGAGCCATTCAGTACTTC
CDR3 protein: CASSQTGGAIQYF

clone size: -
J gene: TRBJ2-7
CDR3 length: 16
V gene: TRBV5-1
D gene: TRBD1
CDR3 DNA: TGCGCCAGCAGCTTGGCGCCCACAGGGGGAGCCTACGAGCAGTACTTC
CDR3 protein: CASSLAPTGGAYEQYF

clone size: -
J gene: TRBJ1-3
CDR3 length: 17
V gene: TRBV9
D gene: -
CDR3 DNA: TGTGCCAGCAGCGTAGAGTTCGGATGGTCTACTGGAAACACCATATATTTT
CDR3 protein: CASSVEFGWSTGNTIYF

clone size: -
J gene: TRBJ2-1
CDR3 length: 12
V gene: TRBV6-1
D gene: -
CDR3 DNA: TGTGCCAGCATCCCTCGAGAGGATGAGCAGTTCTTC
CDR3 protein: CASIPREDEQFF

clone size: -
J gene: TRBJ2-7
CDR3 length: 15
V gene: TRBV7-9
D gene: -
CDR3 DNA: TGTGCCAGCAGCGCGACCGACAGGTCCTCCTACGAGCAGTACTTC
CDR3 protein: CASSATDRSSYEQYF

clone size: few
J gene: TRBJ2-7
CDR3 length: 15
V gene: TRBV14
D gene: TRBD1
CDR3 DNA: TGTGCCAGCAGCCAACGAAGGGGGCCGCCCTACGAGCAGTACTTC
CDR3 protein: CASSQRRGPPYEQYF

clone size: few
J gene: TRBJ2-6
CDR3 length: 15
V gene: TRBV29-1
D gene: -
CDR3 DNA: TGCAGCGTTGCCAGCGGATCCTCTGGGGCCAACGTCCTGACTTTC
CDR3 protein: CSVASGSSGANVLTF

clone size: -
J gene: TRBJ2-5
CDR3 length: 12
V gene: TRBV10-3
D gene: TRBD1
CDR3 DNA: TGTGCCATAGGGGACAGAAAAGAGACCCAGTACTTC
CDR3 protein: CAIGDRKETQYF

clone size: many
J gene: TRBJ1-5
CDR3 length: 14
V gene: TRBV6-6
D gene: -
CDR3 DNA: TGTGCCAGCAGTCTCGCCGGCCCCGAGTCGCCCCAGCATTTT
CDR3 protein: CASSLAGPESPQHF

clone size: many
J gene: TRBJ1-1
CDR3 length: 14
V gene: TRBV7-9
D gene: TRBD1
CDR3 DNA: TGTGCCAGCAGCTTGGGACAGGAGAACACTGAAGCTTTCTTT
CDR3 protein: CASSLGQENTEAFF

clone size: -
J gene: TRBJ1-1
CDR3 length: 16
V gene: TRBV18
D gene: TRBD1
CDR3 DNA: TGTGCCAGCTCACACGGACAGGGGCGACCAAACACTGAAGCTTTCTTT
CDR3 protein: CASSHGQGRPNTEAFF

clone size: -
J gene: TRBJ1-2
CDR3 length: 13
V gene: TRBV27
D gene: -
CDR3 DNA: TGTGCCAGCAGTTTAGGTGCCAGCTATGGCTACACCTTC
CDR3 protein: CASSLGASYGYTF

clone size: few
J gene: TRBJ2-2
CDR3 length: 14
V gene: TRBV29-1
D gene: -
CDR3 DNA: TGCAGCGTCGCCCCAGGGTTGGGCACCGGGGAGCTGTTTTTT
CDR3 protein: CSVAPGLGTGELFF

clone size: many
J gene: TRBJ2-7
CDR3 length: 15
V gene: TRBV6-5
D gene: TRBD1
CDR3 DNA: TGTGCCAGCAGTAGGGGACAGGCTGTTCCCTACGAGCAGTACTTC
CDR3 protein: CASSRGQAVPYEQYF

clone size: many
J gene: TRBJ2-3
CDR3 length: 11
V gene: TRBV5-4
D gene: -
CDR3 DNA: TGTGCCAGCAGCTACACAGATACGCAGTATTTT
CDR3 protein: CASSYTDTQYF

clone size: few
J gene: TRBJ1-2
CDR3 length: 12
V gene: TRBV20-1
D gene: TRBD1
CDR3 DNA: TGCAGTGCCGGGACAGGGGTTGCCGGCTACACCTTC
CDR3 protein: CSAGTGVAGYTF

clone size: -
J gene: TRBJ2-1
CDR3 length: 17
V gene: TRBV20-1
D gene: -
CDR3 DNA: TGCAGTGCCCCTGGCCTTCGGGGGGCCACAGCCTACAATGAGCAGTTCTTC
CDR3 protein: CSAPGLRGATAYNEQFF

clone size: many
J gene: TRBJ2-1
CDR3 length: 13
V gene: TRBV29-1
D gene: -
CDR3 DNA: TGCAGCGTTGCCCTCCGCTCCTACAATGAGCAGTTCTTC
CDR3 protein: CSVALRSYNEQFF

clone size: many
J gene: TRBJ2-1
CDR3 length: 14
V gene: TRBV6-2/TRBV6-3
D gene: TRBD2
CDR3 DNA: TGTGCCAGCAGGTCCACGGGGGGGCCGGCGCGTCCGTTCTTC
CDR3 protein: CASRSTGGPARPFF

clone size: few
J gene: TRBJ1-3
CDR3 length: 14
V gene: TRBV29-1
D gene: -
CDR3 DNA: TGCAGCGTTTATGGAGGAATAGTCGGAAACACCATATATTTT
CDR3 protein: CSVYGGIVGNTIYF

clone size: -
J gene: TRBJ2-1
CDR3 length: 15
V gene: TRBV20-1
D gene: TRBD2
CDR3 DNA: TGCAGTGCTCCGCCGGGACTAGCTTCCTACAATGAGCAGTTCTTC
CDR3 protein: CSAPPGLASYNEQFF